Below, one T cell receptor (beta chain) is given with its context. Its antigen is still unknown. This record belongs to a study of cytomegalovirus exposure and HLA in healthy donors. PCR involved 60 Vbeta and 13 Jbeta primers. Sequenced by immunoSEQ multiplex PCR; TCRdb stores in-frame clones only, minus some. Of more than 110,000 clones listed, roughly 76% are singletons. Study findings and constraints: Most TCRs appeared rarely, but some public TCRs recurred in many donors. With high specificity and sensitivity, the classifier reportedly diagnosed cytomegalovirus status. Later findings reportedly placed an Asian-associated ancestry cluster below the roughly 700-donor mean for N-insertions. TCR beta chain V- and J-gene trimming was linked, in a later analysis, to a missense variant in DCLRE1C.

Sequenced input: PBMCs. The sequence was obtained from a middle-aged woman in good health and CMV-seronegative.

CDR3 sequence: CASSHFDLCGGGDTQYF. The DNA of the CDR3 is TGCGCCAGCAGTCATTTCGACTTATGCGGGGGGGGAGATACGCAGTATTTT. The J gene is TRBJ2-3, the V gene TRBV23-1; TRBD2 matches 9 bases. TRBV23-1 falls under the ORF class, with uncertain function. CDR3 length: 17 amino acids. The trim removed 3 bases at V and 5 bases at J, leaving 12 bases unmatched.